The T cell receptor beta chain under discussion was sequenced for a study of cytomegalovirus exposure and HLA in healthy donors. Points from the study as a whole: A missense variant in DCLRE1C was later tied to TCR beta V- and J-gene trimming.

The PCR contained 60 Vbeta and 13 Jbeta primers. The data were produced by immunoSEQ multiplex PCR, yet TCRdb's version contains in-frame clones alone and is incomplete. The sample lists 50,000 or so clones, 77% seen once, with approximately 2.4% in the top ten. A note on this clone: The target antigen is unknown.

At the time of sampling, donors were nominally healthy, though unrecorded immune exposures were likely. V was clipped by 3 bases and J by 5 bases; unmatched bases: 0. CDR1 is SGHTA, CDR2 FQGTGA, per germline. There are 13 residues in the CDR3. The sequenced sample consisted of PBMCs. The sequence was obtained from a female donor in good health and CMV-seronegative. The genes are TRBV7-3 and TRBJ2-4, with 8 bases identical to TRBD1. This CDR3 reads CASSLDRENIQYF. CDR3 nucleotide sequence: TGTGCCAGCAGCTTGGACAGGGAAAACATTCAGTACTTC.